One and the same sample provided the 8 T cell receptor beta chains below, sequenced in a study of shared clonotypes between healthy human individuals. TCRdb keeps only in-frame clones here, not all; method: immunoSEQ multiplex PCR. The table includes roughly 600,000 clones, 95% to 98% detected once. Naivety among CD8 cells was defined by CD45RO negativity and positive CCR7 selection, thereby excluding terminally differentiated effector memory CD45RA+ cells. Sequenced input: naive CD8+ T cells sorted from blood. These receptors originate from a man aged 25-45 years in good health.

The CDR3 coding sequence is TGTGCCAGCAGGTTACGACGGACTAGCGACTCCTACGAGCAGTACTTC. It codes for CASRLRRTSDSYEQYF. J is TRBJ2-7 and V is TRBV28; 9 bases match TRBD2. The CDR3 covers 16 residues. V dropped 6 bases and J dropped 0; count of bases not matched to a gene: 9. From germline, CDR1 is MDHEN and CDR2 SYDVKM.

DNA of the CDR3: TGTGCCAGCAGTTCCCTAGGACCCTACGAGCAGTACTTC. This codes for CASSSLGPYEQYF. The rearrangement links TRBV28 to TRBJ2-7; D is undetermined. The CDR3 has 13 residues. Trimming left V 4 bases short and J 2 bases short, with 9 bases between. Looked up from germline, CDR1 is MDHEN and CDR2 is SYDVKM.

In nucleotides, the CDR3 is TGTGCCAGCGGGAGTATGTACAATGAGCAGTTCTTC. Protein product: CASGSMYNEQFF. V and J are TRBV9 and TRBJ2-1; TRBD2 is a possible D gene (5 bases). The germline CDR1 and CDR2 sequences are SGDLS and YYNGEE. V lost 7 bases and J 4 bases, leaving 9 bases between the germline ends. The CDR3 consists of 12 residues.

This clone was observed once. The chain couples TRBV28 to TRBJ2-5, with TRBD2 matching 7 bases. The CDR3 loop spans 17 amino acids. Germline V lookup: CDR1 MDHEN, CDR2 SYDVKM. V lost 5 bases, J lost 1 base, and 13 bases stayed unmatched. The CDR3 nucleotides read TGTGCCAGCAGTCCCAGCGGGGCAGACATTATCCAAGAGACCCAGTACTTC. It translates to CASSPSGADIIQETQYF.

The table lists this clone with a count of one. CDR3 nucleotides: TGTGCCAGCAGCAGCGGGACTAGAAATCTCGAGCAGTACTTC. It specifies CASSSGTRNLEQYF. The chain is built from TRBV7-9 and TRBJ2-7; TRBD2 matches 8 bases. There are 14 residues in the CDR3. V was clipped by 5 bases and J by 6 bases; unmatched bases: 9. In germline, CDR1 is SEHNR, CDR2 FQNEAQ (reference sequence). Variable domain in full (rest from reference TRBV7-9 and TRBJ2-7): DTGVSQNPRHKITKRGQNVTFRCDPISEHNRLYWYRQTLGQGPEFLTYFQNEAQLEKSRLLSDRFSAERPKGSFSTLEIQRTEQGDSAMYLCASSSGTRNLEQYFGPGTRLTVT.

V usage is TRBV7-9 and J usage is TRBJ2-7; D is unresolved. The length of the CDR3 is 13 residues. The V end lost 6 bases, the J end lost 0 bases, and 9 bases lay between the germline ends. Per germline, CDR1 SEHNR and CDR2 FQNEAQ (reference sequence). The CDR3 nucleotides are TGTGCCAGCAGTTTGGAGAACTCCTACGAGCAGTACTTC. Translation gives CASSLENSYEQYF.

The chain combines TRBV11-2 with TRBJ2-7; no firm D call. The germline V and J ends were trimmed by 1 base and 0 bases, with 10 bases remaining between them. The CDR3 has 15 amino acids. Germline V lookup: CDR1 SGHAT, CDR2 FQNNGV. The CDR3 coding sequence is TGTGCCAGCAGCTTAGTCTCCTCGACCTCCTACGAGCAGTACTTC. Translation gives CASSLVSSTSYEQYF.

This chain joins TRBV11-2 and TRBJ2-7, with TRBD1 matching 12 bases. V was pared by 8 bases and J by 7 bases, with 9 bases of the junction left unmatched. CDR1 and CDR2 from the germline V gene are SGHAT and FQNNGV. The CDR3 is made up of 14 amino acids. In DNA, the CDR3 is TGTGCCAGCGAACCGGGACAGGGGGCTATGGAGCAGTACTTC. Translation: CASEPGQGAMEQYF.